These 2 T cell receptor beta chains were all obtained from the same sample, sequenced in a study of cytomegalovirus exposure and HLA in healthy donors. Vbeta (60) and Jbeta (13) primers were used in the PCR. TCRdb's copy holds only in-frame clones and misses some; the assay was immunoSEQ multiplex PCR. The repertoire has 150,000 to 170,000 clones, 80% of them found once; the top ten carry roughly 12%. Sequenced: PBMCs. The receptor source for this set is a man younger than 40 in good health and CMV-seropositive.

This sequence joins TRBV7-9 and TRBJ2-1; 8 positions match TRBD2. Losses at the gene ends were 6 bases for V and 0 bases for J; bases not matched to a gene: 7. The CDR3 consists of 16 residues. CDR1 is SEHNR and CDR2 is FQNEAQ in the germline V gene (reference sequence). This CDR3 is CASSSRLAGSYNEQFF. In DNA, the CDR3 is TGTGCCAGCAGTTCACGCCTAGCGGGCTCCTACAATGAGCAGTTCTTC.

J is TRBJ2-3 and V is TRBV2, with 8 bases that match TRBD2. The CDR3 consists of 14 residues. V was clipped by 7 bases and J by 6 bases; unmatched bases: 9. Germline assignment: CDR1 SNHLY and CDR2 FYNNEI. The DNA for the CDR3 is TGTGCCAGCACTAGCGGGCTCCCCAGGGATACGCAGTATTTT. This codes for CASTSGLPRDTQYF.